This entry lists 17 T cell receptor beta chains sequenced from one sample in a study of early T cells in non-severe SARS-CoV-2 infection. TCRdb fed the 5' RACE reads into MiXCR, producing one record per CDR3 protein. The data contain nearly 70,000 distinct CDR3 sequences, roughly 4.5% of them singletons. This specimen consisted of whole blood, obtained at baseline. The receptors come from an adult who was a healthcare worker with PCR-confirmed SARS-CoV-2 infection or an uninfected control (not recorded which). The donor label of this sample is uncertain.

The chain links TRBV5-1 to TRBJ2-3; 10 positions agree with TRBD1. CDR1 SGHRS and CDR2 YFSETQ come from the germline V gene. The CDR3 extends over 14 amino acids. The V segment lost 0 bases and the J segment 10 bases; nucleotides outside the gene matches: 5. The CDR3: CASSLGQGAPPQYF. CDR3 sequence (DNA): TGCGCCAGCAGCTTGGGACAGGGGGCCCCTCCGCAGTATTTT.

Note on this clonotype: A far larger clone is off by one base, so a read error is likely. The V gene is TRBV7-2, the J gene TRBJ2-5, with unresolved D. The CDR3 consists of 11 residues. Germline loops: CDR1 SGHTA, CDR2 FQGNSA. The CDR3 sequence: CVSSLVETQYF. CDR3 bases: TGTGTCAGCAGCTTAGTTGAGACCCAGTACTTC.

Only a few counts were recorded for this clonotype. The rearrangement links TRBV19 to TRBJ2-1; D could derive from TRBD1 or TRBD2 (5 bases each). Germline-derived CDR1 and CDR2 are LNHDA and SQIVND (reference sequence). The CDR3 has 15 amino acids. V was clipped by 9 bases and J by 1 base, with 16 bases between them. CDR3 sequence (DNA): TGTGCCAGCCGACTTAAGGGACCATCCTACAATGAGCAGTTCTTC. This sequence encodes CASRLKGPSYNEQFF.

This sequence joins TRBV20-1 and TRBJ1-5; 7 bases are a match to TRBD1. CDR1 is DFQATT and CDR2 is SNEGSKA in the germline V gene (reference sequence). The ends lost 2 bases at V and 6 bases at J; junction bases unmatched: 7. The length of the CDR3 is 14 residues. The CDR3 region is CSARPTGSIQPQHF. The CDR3 DNA is TGCAGTGCTAGACCGACAGGGTCCATTCAGCCCCAGCATTTT.

This clonotype appeared a few times. V gene TRBV4-3 combines with J gene TRBJ2-6, with 9 bases that match TRBD1. Looked up from germline, CDR1 is LGHNA and CDR2 is YSLEER. Trimming cost V 0 bases and J 0 bases; bases outside gene matches: 9. CDR3 length: 20 amino acids. The CDR3, as DNA: TGCGCCAGCAGCCAAGACCCTTCCGGGACAGGGTACTCTGGGGCCAACGTCCTGACTTTC. It specifies CASSQDPSGTGYSGANVLTF.

This clonotype was observed many times. CDR3 protein: CASSLVGPGQPNYNEQFF. The CDR3 coding sequence is TGTGCCAGCAGCTTAGTCGGACCGGGACAGCCTAACTACAATGAGCAGTTCTTC. This chain joins TRBV11-2 and TRBJ2-1, with TRBD1 matching over 7 bases. V gave up 1 base and J gave up 3 bases; unmatched junction bases: 12. This CDR3 region has 18 residues. Germline V lookup: CDR1 SGHAT, CDR2 FQNNGV. Together with reference TRBV11-2 and TRBJ2-1, the CDR3 gives the full variable domain: EAGVAQSPRYKIIEKRQSVAFWCNPISGHATLYWYQQILGQGPKLLIQFQNNGVVDDSQLPKDRFSAERLKGVDSTLKIQPAKLEDSAVYLCASSLVGPGQPNYNEQFFGPGTRLTVL.

This clonotype came up many times. The chain carries TRBV12-3 or TRBV12-4 and TRBJ1-1, with D perhaps TRBD1 (5 bases). The CDR3 contains 14 residues. V lost 3 bases, J lost 5 bases, and 13 bases lay in between. This CDR3 reads CASSFQGGRTEAFF. CDR3 nucleotide sequence: TGTGCCAGCAGTTTCCAGGGAGGAAGAACTGAAGCTTTCTTT.

This clonotype has just a few counts. V usage is TRBV9 and J usage is TRBJ2-1; no firm D call. This CDR3 has 13 residues. V shed 0 bases and J shed 1 base, with 2 bases lying between them. The germline V gene encodes CDR1 SGDLS and CDR2 YYNGEE. CDR3 in amino acids: CASSVGSYNEQFF. CDR3 nucleotide sequence: TGTGCCAGCAGCGTAGGTTCCTACAATGAGCAGTTCTTC.

This clonotype was seen repeatedly, ten times or more. The rearrangement uses TRBV11-2 and TRBJ2-1; D call uncertain. Per the germline V gene, CDR1 is SGHAT and CDR2 is FQNNGV. This CDR3 has 13 amino acids. Trimming left V 5 bases short and J 9 bases short, with 14 bases between. The DNA for the CDR3 is TGTGCCAGCAGCCCCCTTCTCACGGTTGAGCAGTTCTTC. Protein sequence: CASSPLLTVEQFF.

This clonotype occurred many times. The chain has TRBV24-1 and TRBJ2-1; 9 bases align to TRBD2. V lost 10 bases, J lost 7 bases, and 7 bases stayed unmatched. In germline, CDR1 is KGHDR, CDR2 SFDVKD. The CDR3 has 13 residues. The CDR3 nucleotides read TGTGCCACGAGCGGGGGGCAGGTGAATGAGCAGTTCTTC. Protein product: CATSGGQVNEQFF.

This clonotype showed up many times. The V gene is TRBV10-3, the J gene TRBJ2-7; TRBD1 or TRBD2 may be the D gene (5 bases each). Germline CDR1 reads ENHRY; CDR2 reads SYGVKD. The CDR3 spans 15 residues. V lost 2 bases to trimming and J lost 0 bases, with 11 bases between them. The CDR3 DNA reads TGTGCCATCAGTGAGAAGGGACCGTCCTCCTACGAGCAGTACTTC. It translates to CAISEKGPSSYEQYF.

The V call is TRBV27, the J call TRBJ1-1; D unclear. Trimming removed 5 bases from V and 1 base from J, with 8 bases in between. Germline V CDR1 and CDR2: MNHEY, SMNVEV (reference sequence). There are 13 residues in the CDR3. This chain's CDR3 is CASSNDQNTEAFF. The CDR3 coding sequence is TGTGCCAGCAGTAACGACCAGAACACTGAAGCTTTCTTT.

The chain is built from TRBV3-1 and TRBJ2-7; 10 bases agree with TRBD2. In germline, CDR1 is LGHDT, CDR2 YNNKEL (reference sequence). The CDR3 loop spans 19 amino acids. The junction had 21 bases not matched to a gene; V was cut back by 4 bases and J by 6 bases. The DNA of the CDR3 is TGTGCCAGCAGCCCAAAACACCCCCTCGGACTAGCGGAGGCGGGCGAGCAGTACTTC. It specifies CASSPKHPLGLAEAGEQYF.

The sample holds many counts of this clonotype. The chain links TRBV20-1 to TRBJ1-6; maybe TRBD1 (5 bases). The CDR3 has 16 residues. Germline V CDR1 and CDR2: DFQATT, SNEGSKA (reference sequence). Trimming stripped 0 bases from V and 10 bases from J, with 19 bases between. CDR3 bases: TGCAGTGCTAGAGATCTGGGCAGGGCAGACGCCTCACCCCTCCACTTT. Its translation is CSARDLGRADASPLHF.

This clonotype was recorded a few times. The V and J genes are TRBV13 and TRBJ2-7; possibly TRBD1 for D (6 bases). Trimming removed 4 bases at V and 1 base at J, with 11 bases between. This CDR3 spans 14 amino acids. Germline CDR1 is PRHDT and CDR2 is FYEKMQ (reference sequence). Here the CDR3 reads CASSWGQGSYEQYF. The CDR3 DNA reads as TGTGCCAGCAGCTGGGGGCAAGGATCCTACGAGCAGTACTTC.

This clonotype occurred many times. The chain couples TRBV6-5 to TRBJ1-2, with TRBD1 as a possible D gene (5 bases). Germline lookup yields CDR1 MNHEY and CDR2 SVGAGI. The CDR3 runs to 16 residues. Trimming cost V 0 bases and J 4 bases, with 15 bases left between them. Here the CDR3 reads CASSYSSTQEFYGYTF. CDR3 nucleotide sequence: TGTGCCAGCAGTTACTCCTCTACACAGGAATTCTATGGCTACACCTTC.

This clonotype was recorded a few times. V gene TRBV11-1 combines with J gene TRBJ2-3; 11 positions match TRBD2. The V gene's germline CDR1 is SGHAT and CDR2 FQDESV (reference sequence). V trimming: 4 bases; J trimming: 6 bases; junction bases outside the gene matches: 6. This CDR3 region has 15 residues. The CDR3 spells CASSSASGGYDTQYF. DNA of the CDR3: TGTGCCAGCAGCTCGGCTAGCGGGGGGTATGATACGCAGTATTTT.